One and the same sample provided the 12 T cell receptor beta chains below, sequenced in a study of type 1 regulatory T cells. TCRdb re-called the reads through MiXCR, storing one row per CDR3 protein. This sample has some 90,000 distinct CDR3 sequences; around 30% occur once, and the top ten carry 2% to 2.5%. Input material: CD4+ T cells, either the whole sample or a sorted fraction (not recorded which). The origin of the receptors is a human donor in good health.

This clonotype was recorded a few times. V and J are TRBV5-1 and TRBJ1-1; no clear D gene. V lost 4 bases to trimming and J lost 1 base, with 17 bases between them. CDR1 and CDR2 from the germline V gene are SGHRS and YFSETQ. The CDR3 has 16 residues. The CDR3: CASSPSATHQNTEAFF. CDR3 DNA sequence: TGCGCCAGCAGCCCCAGCGCAACACACCAGAACACTGAAGCTTTCTTT.

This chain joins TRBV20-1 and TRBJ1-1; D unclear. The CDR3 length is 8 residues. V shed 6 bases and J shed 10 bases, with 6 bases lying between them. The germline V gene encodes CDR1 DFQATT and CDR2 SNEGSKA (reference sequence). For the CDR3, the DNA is TGCAGTGCCCCGAGAGCTTTCTTT. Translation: CSAPRAFF.

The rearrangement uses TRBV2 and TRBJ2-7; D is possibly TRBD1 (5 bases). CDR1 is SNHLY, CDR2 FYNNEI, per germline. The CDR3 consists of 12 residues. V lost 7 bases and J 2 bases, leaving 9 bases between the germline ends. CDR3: CASKDSTYEQYF. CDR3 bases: TGTGCCAGCAAAGACAGCACCTACGAGCAGTACTTC. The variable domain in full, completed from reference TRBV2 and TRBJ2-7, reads EPEVTQTPSHQVTQMGQEVILRCVPISNHLYFYWYRQILGQKVEFLVSFYNNEISEKSEIFDDQFSVERPDGSNFTLKIRSTKLEDSAMYFCASKDSTYEQYFGPGTRLTVT.

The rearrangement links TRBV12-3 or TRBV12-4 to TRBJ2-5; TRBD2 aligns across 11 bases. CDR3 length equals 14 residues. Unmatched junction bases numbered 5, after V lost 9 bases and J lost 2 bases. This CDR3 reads CASRLAGSQETQYF. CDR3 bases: TGTGCCAGTCGACTAGCGGGATCTCAAGAGACCCAGTACTTC.

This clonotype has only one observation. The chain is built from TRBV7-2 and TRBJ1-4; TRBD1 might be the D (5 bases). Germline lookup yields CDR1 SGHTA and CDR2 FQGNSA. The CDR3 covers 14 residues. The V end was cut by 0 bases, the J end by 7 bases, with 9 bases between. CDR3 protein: CASSLAGEGEKLFF. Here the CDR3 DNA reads TGTGCCAGCAGCTTAGCAGGGGAGGGTGAAAAACTGTTTTTT. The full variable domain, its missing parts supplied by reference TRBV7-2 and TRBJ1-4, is GAGVSQSPSNKVTEKGKDVELRCDPISGHTALYWYRQSLGQGLEFLIYFQGNSAPDKSGLPSDRFSAERTGGSVSTLTIQRTQQEDSAVYLCASSLAGEGEKLFFGSGTQLSVL.

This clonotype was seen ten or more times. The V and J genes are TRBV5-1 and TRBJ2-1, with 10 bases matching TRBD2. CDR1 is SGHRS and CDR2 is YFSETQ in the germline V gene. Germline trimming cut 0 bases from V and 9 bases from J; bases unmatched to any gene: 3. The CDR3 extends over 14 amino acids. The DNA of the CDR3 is TGCGCCAGCAGCTTGGGTCTAGCGGGAGTTGAGCAGTTCTTC. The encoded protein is CASSLGLAGVEQFF.

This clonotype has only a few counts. CDR3 in amino acids: CASSLRQGGNEQFF. For the CDR3, the DNA is TGTGCCAGCAGTTTACGCCAGGGTGGGAATGAGCAGTTCTTC. The rearrangement uses TRBV27 and TRBJ2-1; TRBD1 is a possible D gene (5 bases). The CDR3 loop spans 14 amino acids. Germline V lookup: CDR1 MNHEY, CDR2 SMNVEV (reference sequence). V lost 2 bases and J lost 7, with 12 bases in between.

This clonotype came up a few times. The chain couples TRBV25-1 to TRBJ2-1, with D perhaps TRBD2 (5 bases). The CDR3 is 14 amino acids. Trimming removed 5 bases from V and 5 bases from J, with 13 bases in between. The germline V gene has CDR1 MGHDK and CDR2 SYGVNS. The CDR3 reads CASSFGAVNNEQFF. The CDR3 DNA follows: TGTGCCAGCAGTTTCGGAGCGGTGAACAATGAGCAGTTCTTC. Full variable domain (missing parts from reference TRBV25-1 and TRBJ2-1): EADIYQTPRYLVIGTGKKITLECSQTMGHDKMYWYQQDPGMELHLIHYSYGVNSTEKGDLSSESTVSRIRTEHFPLTLESARPSHTSQYLCASSFGAVNNEQFFGPGTRLTVL.

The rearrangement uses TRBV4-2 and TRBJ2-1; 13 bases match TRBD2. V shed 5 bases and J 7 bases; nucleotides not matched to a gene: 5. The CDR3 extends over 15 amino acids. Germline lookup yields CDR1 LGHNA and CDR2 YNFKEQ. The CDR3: CASSGGLAGANEQFF. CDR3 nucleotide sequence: TGTGCCAGCAGCGGAGGACTAGCGGGAGCTAATGAGCAGTTCTTC.

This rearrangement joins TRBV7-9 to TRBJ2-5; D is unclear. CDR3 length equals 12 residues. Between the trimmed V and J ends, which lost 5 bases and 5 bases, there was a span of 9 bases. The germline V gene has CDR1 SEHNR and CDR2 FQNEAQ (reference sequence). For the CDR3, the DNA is TGTGCCAGCAGCCCAGGTTGGGAGACCCAGTACTTC. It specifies CASSPGWETQYF.

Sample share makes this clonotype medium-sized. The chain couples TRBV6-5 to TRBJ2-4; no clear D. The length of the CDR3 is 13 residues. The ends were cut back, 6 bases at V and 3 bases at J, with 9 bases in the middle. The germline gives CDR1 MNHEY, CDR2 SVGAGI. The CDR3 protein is CASSGPGKNIQYF. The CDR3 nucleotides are TGTGCCAGCAGCGGTCCAGGCAAAAACATTCAGTACTTC.

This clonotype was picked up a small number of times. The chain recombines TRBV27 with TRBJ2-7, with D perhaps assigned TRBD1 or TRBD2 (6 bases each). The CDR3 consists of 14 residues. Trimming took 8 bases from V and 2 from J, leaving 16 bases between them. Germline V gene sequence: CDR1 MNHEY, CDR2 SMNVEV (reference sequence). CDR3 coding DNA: TGTGCCAGCTCTAGGGGGGAAGCAACCTACGAGCAGTACTTC. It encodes CASSRGEATYEQYF.